These 9 T cell receptor beta chains were sequenced from one sample in a study of blood T cell repertoires in COVID-19. Clones were sequenced by immunoSEQ multiplex PCR, and TCRdb holds only the in-frame ones, with some missing. The data hold some 160,000 clones, with about 85% observed a single time. Sequencing was done on a sample of peripheral blood. These receptors originate from an older man who had recovered from COVID-19.

CDR3 in DNA: TGTGCCAGCAGTTTCGGGAGCGGGTACGAGCAGTACTTC. Protein product: CASSFGSGYEQYF. The chain is built from TRBV28 and TRBJ2-7; a possible D gene is TRBD2 (6 bases). This CDR3 contains 13 residues. V was cut by 3 bases and J by 4 bases, with 10 bases left in between. Germline V gene sequence: CDR1 MDHEN, CDR2 SYDVKM.

The gene calls are TRBV5-1 and TRBJ1-4, with D possibly matching TRBD1 (6 bases). This CDR3 is 15 amino acids long. V lost 4 bases and J 1 base, leaving 11 bases between the germline ends. CDR1 and CDR2 (germline): SGHRS, YFSETQ. DNA for the CDR3: TGCGCCAGCAGCCCTGGACAGCTAACTAATGAAAAACTGTTTTTT. As protein: CASSPGQLTNEKLFF.

This clone was observed once. This rearrangement joins TRBV19 to TRBJ2-1; 7 nucleotides agree with TRBD1. Germline V gives CDR1 LNHDA, CDR2 SQIVND (reference sequence). V lost 7 bases and J lost 1; bases outside the gene matches: 10. This CDR3 is 16 amino acids long. DNA for the CDR3: TGTGCCAGTACCGACAGGGTCCCCCCTTCCTACAATGAGCAGTTCTTC. Its translation: CASTDRVPPSYNEQFF.

V and J are TRBV7-8 and TRBJ1-6; no reliable D call. CDR3 size: 14 residues. Trimming stripped 4 bases from V and 10 bases from J, with 14 bases between. From germline, CDR1 is SGHVS and CDR2 FQNEAQ. The DNA for the CDR3 is TGTGCCAGCAGCTGGACGAGGGAGGGCTCACCCCTCCACTTT. Translation gives CASSWTREGSPLHF.

Here the CDR3 reads CASSLTSGSSYEQYF. For the CDR3, the DNA is TGTGCCAGCAGTCTGACTAGCGGGAGCTCCTACGAGCAGTACTTC. The chain has TRBV5-4 and TRBJ2-7; TRBD2 matches at 12 bases. CDR1 SGHNT and CDR2 YYREEE come from the germline V gene (reference sequence). CDR3 length equals 15 residues. J was trimmed by 0 bases and V by 5 bases; bases with no gene match: 3.

The V call is TRBV24-1, the J call TRBJ2-1, with D uncertain. CDR1 and CDR2 from the germline V gene are KGHDR and SFDVKD. V was clipped by 1 base and J by 3 bases, with 6 bases between them. This CDR3 region has 14 residues. This chain's CDR3 is CATSDFPLYNEQFF. In nucleotides, the CDR3 is TGTGCCACCAGTGATTTCCCTCTCTACAATGAGCAGTTCTTC.

The chain has TRBV11-2 and TRBJ2-7, with D possibly TRBD2 on 6 matching bases. Trimming pared 4 bases from V and 2 bases from J, leaving 9 bases between. The CDR3 consists of 13 residues. In germline, CDR1 is SGHAT, CDR2 FQNNGV. The DNA of the CDR3 is TGTGCCAGCAGCTCGGGACTGGCCTACGAGCAGTACTTC. Amino acid sequence: CASSSGLAYEQYF.

V and J are TRBV5-4 and TRBJ1-1, with D possibly TRBD1 on 6 matching bases. Trimming removed 4 bases from V and 4 bases from J, with 14 bases in between. CDR1 is SGHNT and CDR2 is YYREEE in the germline V gene (reference sequence). CDR3 length equals 14 residues. DNA for the CDR3: TGTGCCAGCAGCCTACAGGGTGTATTCACTGAAGCTTTCTTT. Its translation is CASSLQGVFTEAFF.

A few counts support this clone. The CDR3 sequence is CASSPLAQGGADTQYF. The CDR3 nucleotides are TGTGCCAGCTCACCACTGGCTCAGGGAGGGGCAGATACGCAGTATTTT. The chain recombines TRBV18 with TRBJ2-3, with 7 bases lining up with TRBD2. After removal of 1 base from V and 4 bases from J, the junction contained 8 bases not matched to a gene. CDR3 size: 16 residues. CDR1 is KGHSH and CDR2 is LQKENI in the germline V gene. Filled out from reference TRBV18 and TRBJ2-3, the complete variable domain reads NAGVMQNPRHLVRRRGQEARLRCSPMKGHSHVYWYRQLPEEGLKFMVYLQKENIIDESGMPKERFSAEFPKEGPSILRIQQVVRGDSAAYFCASSPLAQGGADTQYFGPGTRLTVL.